These 26 T cell receptor beta chains originate from one sample sequenced in a study of blood T cells in healthy people across ages. Primed by a sample-barcoded 5' primer and a J-beta primer mix, a second PCR proceeded for roughly 6 to 12 cycles. Using its own MiXCR run on the 5' RACE reads, TCRdb lists one record per CDR3 protein. The table includes around 900,000 distinct CDR3 sequences, about 51% detected once. Input material: blood. The receptors originated from a woman aged 55-75 years in good health.

Only a few counts were recorded for this clonotype. V usage is TRBV7-8 and J usage is TRBJ2-3; 9 bases match TRBD1. CDR3 length: 16 residues. Germline-derived CDR1 and CDR2 are SGHVS and FQNEAQ. The V segment lost 4 bases and the J segment 5 bases; nucleotides outside the gene matches: 10. Written as DNA, the CDR3 is TGTGCCAGCAGCTACGGCCGGGACAGGGCGGTAGATACGCAGTATTTT. This translates into CASSYGRDRAVDTQYF. Variable domain in full (rest from reference TRBV7-8 and TRBJ2-3): GAGVSQSPRYKVAKRGQDVALRCDPISGHVSLFWYQQALGQGPEFLTYFQNEAQLDKSGLPSDRFFAERPEGSVSTLKIQRTQQEDSAVYLCASSYGRDRAVDTQYFGPGTRLTVL.

V and J are TRBV2 and TRBJ2-5, with 8 bases lining up with TRBD1. Losses at the gene ends were 8 bases for V and 0 bases for J; bases not matched to a gene: 2. CDR1 and CDR2 (germline): SNHLY, FYNNEI. This CDR3 comprises 13 residues. This CDR3 reads CASPGQDQETQYF. CDR3 in DNA: TGTGCCAGCCCGGGACAGGACCAAGAGACCCAGTACTTC.

The count of this clonotype is one. The V gene is TRBV3-1, the J gene TRBJ2-7, with 9 bases matching TRBD2. The CDR3 sequence is 14 residues long. The V segment lost 4 bases and the J segment 6 bases; nucleotides outside the gene matches: 7. The germline CDR1 and CDR2 sequences are LGHDT and YNNKEL (reference sequence). The CDR3, as DNA: TGTGCCAGCAGCCTGAGATCGCGGGAGGGCGAGCAGTACTTC. This gives the protein CASSLRSREGEQYF.

This clonotype showed up just a few times. The chain combines TRBV2 with TRBJ2-1; 8 nucleotides line up with TRBD1. With V trimmed by 5 bases and J by 3 bases, 9 bases remained unmatched. Germline V gene lookup returns CDR1 SNHLY and CDR2 FYNNEI. This CDR3 is built from 16 residues. This CDR3 is CASSLRGLTGYNEQFF. For the CDR3, the DNA is TGTGCCAGCAGTCTCAGGGGGCTCACTGGCTACAATGAGCAGTTCTTC. Filled out from reference TRBV2 and TRBJ2-1, the complete variable domain reads EPEVTQTPSHQVTQMGQEVILRCVPISNHLYFYWYRQILGQKVEFLVSFYNNEISEKSEIFDDQFSVERPDGSNFTLKIRSTKLEDSAMYFCASSLRGLTGYNEQFFGPGTRLTVL.

In nucleotides, the CDR3 is TGTGCCATCAGTGGAATTGATGGCAATCAGCCCCAGCATTTT. Its protein is CAISGIDGNQPQHF. The V call is TRBV10-3, the J call TRBJ1-5; D gene unclear. CDR3 size: 14 residues. Germline loops: CDR1 ENHRY, CDR2 SYGVKD. V lost 4 bases to trimming and J lost 2 bases, with 9 bases between them.

The chain carries TRBV7-6 and TRBJ1-6; 8 bases match TRBD1. V was pared by 5 bases and J by 7 bases, with 7 bases of the junction left unmatched. CDR1 and CDR2 (germline): SGHVS, FNYEAQ. The CDR3 totals 15 residues. CDR3 loop: CASSKDRAGNSPLHF. The CDR3 nucleotides read TGTGCCAGCAGCAAGGACAGGGCCGGGAATTCACCCCTCCACTTT.

The chain carries TRBV11-3 and TRBJ2-5; either TRBD1 or TRBD2 may supply D (5 bases each). The V end lost 5 bases, the J end lost 4 bases, and 14 bases lay between the germline ends. The CDR3 loop spans 14 amino acids. Germline assignment: CDR1 SGHNT and CDR2 YENEEA. The CDR3 sequence: CASSTGRWGETQYF. The CDR3 coding sequence is TGTGCCAGCAGCACGGGACGATGGGGAGAGACCCAGTACTTC.

The chain links TRBV29-1 to TRBJ2-7; TRBD1 matches 8 bases. The CDR3 extends over 15 amino acids. CDR1 and CDR2 from the germline V gene are SQVTM and ANQGSEA. The ends lost 4 bases at V and 0 bases at J; junction bases unmatched: 8. The CDR3 nucleotides are TGCAGCGTTGTTGACAGGGGAGGCCCCTCCTACGAGCAGTACTTC. Its protein is CSVVDRGGPSYEQYF.

This chain uses TRBV12-3 or TRBV12-4 with TRBJ2-1, with D unclear. The J call is uncertain, as TRBJ2-7 better fits the DNA end. CDR3 length: 16 residues. This CDR3 reads CASSPRSPWGYNEQYF. The CDR3 DNA reads TGTGCCAGCAGTCCCCGGTCCCCATGGGGTTACAATGAGCAGTACTTC.

The chain has TRBV20-1 and TRBJ2-7; D unclear. This CDR3 spans 16 amino acids. Trimming removed 2 bases from V and 3 bases from J, with 20 bases in between. In germline, CDR1 is DFQATT, CDR2 SNEGSKA (reference sequence). The CDR3 bases are TGCAGTGCTAGACCCTGGCAGTCGGGTAGAGGCTACGAGCAGTACTTC. It is translated as CSARPWQSGRGYEQYF.

This clonotype has a handful of counts. V and J are TRBV4-1 and TRBJ2-7; no reliable D call. The ends were cut back, 1 base at V and 0 bases at J, with 10 bases in the middle. CDR1 and CDR2 (germline): MGHRA, YSYEKL. The CDR3 is 15 amino acids. This CDR3 is CASSQVTHSSYEQYF. In DNA form, the CDR3 reads TGCGCCAGCAGCCAAGTTACCCATAGCTCCTACGAGCAGTACTTC.

Concerning this clonotype itself: A much larger clone differs by one base, so this may be a read error. The CDR3 nucleotides read TGTGCCAGCAGGTCCCGGACAGGGCTTGGGGAGCAGTACTTC. Protein product: CASRSRTGLGEQYF. The genes are TRBV9 and TRBJ2-7, with 8 bases fitting TRBD1. Germline V gene lookup returns CDR1 SGDLS and CDR2 YYNGEE. The CDR3 extends over 14 amino acids. Germline trimming cut 5 bases from V and 7 bases from J; bases unmatched to any gene: 11.

The V call is TRBV11-2, the J call TRBJ2-7; TRBD2 matches 13 bases. CDR3 length equals 15 residues. Trimming at V came to 2 bases and at J to 6 bases, leaving 4 bases not matched to a gene. Germline CDR1 SGHAT, CDR2 FQNNGV. CDR3 sequence reads: CASSLYGLAGAEQYF. In DNA form, the CDR3 reads TGTGCCAGCAGCTTATATGGACTAGCGGGAGCCGAGCAGTACTTC.

There are a few counts of this clonotype. The chain combines TRBV29-1 with TRBJ2-3, with 9 bases fitting TRBD1. The CDR3 sequence is 13 residues long. V dropped 6 bases and J dropped 3; count of bases not matched to a gene: 4. From germline, CDR1 is SQVTM and CDR2 ANQGSEA. In nucleotides, the CDR3 is TGCAGCGTGACAGGGGGTTTGACAGATACGCAGTATTTT. Amino acid sequence: CSVTGGLTDTQYF.

This clonotype was observed a handful of times. The gene calls are TRBV2 and TRBJ1-6; D gene ambiguous. Germline V lookup: CDR1 SNHLY, CDR2 FYNNEI. This CDR3 comprises 17 residues. The V end lost 6 bases, the J end lost 0 bases, and 15 bases lay between the germline ends. The CDR3 is CASRQRVLSSYNSPLHF. CDR3 bases: TGTGCCAGCAGGCAGAGGGTCCTGAGCTCCTATAATTCACCCCTCCACTTT.

The chain has TRBV29-1 and TRBJ2-7, with 7 bases lining up with TRBD2. Germline CDR1 and CDR2: SQVTM and ANQGSEA. This CDR3 region has 15 residues. Germline trimming cut 6 bases from V and 1 base from J; bases unmatched to any gene: 12. The DNA for the CDR3 is TGCAGCGTCACGGGGGGAGGGGAAAGATCCTACGAGCAGTACTTC. This encodes CSVTGGGERSYEQYF.

This clonotype was detected only a few times. The chain has TRBV27 and TRBJ1-2; TRBD1 matches at 9 bases. Unmatched junction bases numbered 9, after V lost 5 bases and J lost 2 bases. The CDR3 has 16 amino acids. Germline loops: CDR1 MNHEY, CDR2 SMNVEV (reference sequence). The CDR3 nucleotides are TGTGCCAGCAGTCCCAGTCCCGGGACAGGGAACTATGGCTACACCTTC. Protein sequence: CASSPSPGTGNYGYTF.

CDR3 bases: TGTGCCAGCAGTTGGTCAGCCGTCTATCAGCCCCAGCATTTT. Protein sequence: CASSWSAVYQPQHF. J is TRBJ1-5 and V is TRBV6-2 or TRBV6-3; D is uncertain. Germline V lookup: CDR1 MNHEY, CDR2 SVGEGT. CDR3 length equals 14 residues. Trimming shortened V by 4 bases and J by 5 bases, and 12 bases separated the two germline ends.

This clonotype was seen a few times. This chain connects TRBV5-1 to TRBJ2-5, with 13 bases fitting TRBD2. Trimming at V came to 3 bases and at J to 1 base, leaving 9 bases not matched to a gene. The CDR3 spans 18 residues. In germline, CDR1 is SGHRS, CDR2 YFSETQ. As DNA, the CDR3 is TGCGCCAGCAGCTCAGGACTAGCGGGAGTGGGGTTCCAAGAGACCCAGTACTTC. It translates to CASSSGLAGVGFQETQYF.

The rearrangement joins TRBV20-1 to TRBJ2-1; possibly TRBD2 for D (5 bases). The last part of the DNA fits TRBJ2-7 better; the J call may be wrong. The CDR3 has 13 residues. CDR1 and CDR2 (germline): DFQATT, SNEGSKA (reference sequence). In DNA, the CDR3 is TGCAGTGCTAGGCTCAGTTCTAGGACTGAGCAGTACTTC. It translates to CSARLSSRTEQYF.

In this sample, this clonotype turned up a few times. This chain uses TRBV28 with TRBJ1-2, with a possible D match to TRBD1 (6 bases). Germline CDR1 and CDR2: MDHEN and SYDVKM. Trimming removed 3 bases at V and 4 bases at J, with 12 bases between. The CDR3 has 14 residues. CDR3 in amino acids: CASSFRGRIYGYTF. CDR3 nucleotides: TGTGCCAGCAGTTTTAGGGGGAGGATCTATGGCTACACCTTC.

J is TRBJ2-3 and V is TRBV20-1; no reliable D call. This CDR3 region has 16 residues. Trimming shortened V by 0 bases and J by 0 bases, and 13 bases separated the two germline ends. CDR1 is DFQATT, CDR2 SNEGSKA, per germline (reference sequence). The CDR3: CSARDARPSSTDTQYF. CDR3 DNA sequence: TGCAGTGCTAGAGATGCGAGACCCTCTAGCACAGATACGCAGTATTTT.

This clonotype was observed a handful of times. The gene calls are TRBV2 and TRBJ1-1; 8 bases are shared with TRBD1. Germline V gene sequence: CDR1 SNHLY, CDR2 FYNNEI. The J segment lost 8 bases and the V segment lost 6 bases, leaving 2 bases of the junction unmatched. The CDR3 runs to 11 residues. CDR3 DNA: TGTGCCAGCAGGACAGGGGTAGAAGCTTTCTTT. Translated: CASRTGVEAFF.

This rearrangement joins TRBV9 to TRBJ2-5, with 7 bases identical to TRBD2. The CDR3 spans 15 residues. Germline CDR1 is SGDLS and CDR2 is YYNGEE. J lost 4 bases, V lost 0 bases, and 6 bases had no gene match. The CDR3 loop reads CASSVGGSSGETQYF. CDR3 coding DNA: TGTGCCAGCAGCGTAGGAGGATCTAGCGGAGAGACCCAGTACTTC.

The DNA for the CDR3 is TGTGCCAGCTTGGACAGGGGTTCATTGGGACAAGAGACCCAGTACTTC. It is translated as CASLDRGSLGQETQYF. The rearrangement joins TRBV6-2 or TRBV6-3 to TRBJ2-7, with 9 bases identical to TRBD1. The J call could be wrong; TRBJ2-5 is a better fit for the DNA end. Germline loops: CDR1 MNHEY, CDR2 SVGEGT. This CDR3 is 16 amino acids long.

J is TRBJ1-5 and V is TRBV20-1; no firm D call. Germline CDR1 reads DFQATT; CDR2 reads SNEGSKA (reference sequence). The CDR3 extends over 17 amino acids. V was trimmed by 5 bases and J by 0 bases, leaving 20 bases between them. The CDR3 bases are TGCAGTGCTCTCTTGGACGGTTTGATCTATAGCAATCAGCCCCAGCATTTT. Its translation: CSALLDGLIYSNQPQHF.